Presented here are 6 T cell receptor beta chains from one specimen sequenced in a study of regulatory T cells in long-lasting Graves disease. This sample's time point: newly diagnosed GD, antithyroid drugs for less than 3 months. Scientists built the TCR library using RNA that was extracted from PBMCs. In building TCR beta libraries, iRepertoire HTBI primers were used together with Arm-PCR of CDR3 regions. TCRdb processed the multiplex PCR reads anew with MiXCR; each CDR3 protein has one entry. The repertoire consists of more than 400,000 distinct CDR3 sequences, with around 15% occurring once and the leading ten covering 12%. These sequences were also reported in another study, on T cells in Graves' hyperthyroidism and ophthalmopathy.

The sequencing here drew on peripheral blood mononuclear cells (PBMCs), taken at new diagnosis, from a patient treated with antithyroid drugs. These receptors were collected from a man aged 40-55 years with Graves disease.

This clonotype was seen repeatedly, ten times or more. The J gene is TRBJ2-1, the V gene TRBV5-1; no clear D gene. V was pared by 1 base and J by 10 bases, with 6 bases between. Per the germline V gene, CDR1 is SGHRS and CDR2 is YFSETQ. The CDR3 is 11 residues long. CDR3 nucleotides: TGCGCCAGCAGCTTGACAGTGGAGCAGTTCTTC. Protein: CASSLTVEQFF.

The chain is built from TRBV29-1 and TRBJ1-1; 9 bases agree with TRBD1. The CDR3 covers 15 residues. After removal of 3 bases from V and 4 bases from J, the junction contained 9 bases not matched to a gene. From germline, CDR1 is SQVTM and CDR2 ANQGSEA. The CDR3 DNA reads TGCAGCGTTGATCAAGGACAGGGGAGTAGCACTGAAGCTTTCTTT. Its translation is CSVDQGQGSSTEAFF.

This clonotype came up many times. The rearrangement uses TRBV28 and TRBJ1-6; D may be TRBD1 (5 bases). Germline values: CDR1 MDHEN, CDR2 SYDVKM. V gave up 2 bases and J gave up 7 bases, with 15 bases separating them. This CDR3 is 16 amino acids long. The CDR3 DNA reads TGTGCCAGCAGTTTAGTCACCGGGGCTATGAATTCACCCCTCCACTTT. This sequence encodes CASSLVTGAMNSPLHF.

V and J are TRBV6-2 or TRBV6-3 and TRBJ2-5, with 14 bases matching TRBD2. CDR3 length: 16 amino acids. Unmatched junction bases numbered 8, after V lost 6 bases and J lost 5 bases. Germline V gene data show CDR1 as MNHEY and CDR2 as SVGEGT. The CDR3 DNA reads as TGTGCCAGCAGACTAGGACTAGCGGGAGGTCGGGAGACCCAGTACTTC. Translation: CASRLGLAGGRETQYF.

This clonotype came up a few times. The chain uses TRBV5-1 and TRBJ2-7; TRBD2 aligns across 7 bases. V lost 4 bases to trimming and J lost 5 bases; unmatched junction nucleotides: 9. There are 14 residues in the CDR3. Germline loops: CDR1 SGHRS, CDR2 YFSETQ. The CDR3 DNA is TGCGCCAGCAGCCCAACTCAGGCGGGAGACGAGCAGTACTTC. It is translated as CASSPTQAGDEQYF.

This chain joins TRBV20-1 and TRBJ2-2; D remains unclear. The germline CDR1 and CDR2 sequences are DFQATT and SNEGSKA (reference sequence). The V and J ends lost 1 base and 6 bases respectively, with 18 bases between them. The CDR3 is 16 residues long. The CDR3 DNA is TGCAGTGCTAGAGTAATTAGGGCAGATGGGGCCGGGGAGCTGTTTTTT. Amino acid sequence: CSARVIRADGAGELFF.